The clone carrying this T cell receptor beta chain was counted once. Per the authors' pipeline: By means of reference gene primer amplification, nucleated cell counts were estimated. Clones were read by immunoSEQ multiplex PCR, and TCRdb kept only the in-frame ones, dropping some. That table furnishes V, J and clone size, whereas the DNA furnished D and trimming. This table has 90,000 to 150,000 clones, 70% to 90% appearing once. The V gene's germline CDR1 is MNHEY and CDR2 SVGEGT. The junction had 9 bases not matched to a gene; V was cut back by 6 bases and J by 6 bases. The CDR3 is made up of 16 amino acids. This entry belongs to a study of blood T cell repertoires in COVID-19. Study-level background: The United States, Italy and Spain supplied acute and convalescent COVID-19 samples. From T cells, B-cell-depleted T cells, or PBMCs came the material, which was cDNA or gDNA.

This TCR was recovered from a woman aged 50 to 60 with active or convalescent COVID-19. The chain employs TRBV6-2 or TRBV6-3 and TRBJ2-1; 12 nucleotides agree with TRBD2. Sample: peripheral blood. This chain's CDR3 is CASSLASGRARNEQFF. The DNA of the CDR3 is TGTGCCAGCAGCTTAGCTAGCGGGAGGGCGCGCAATGAGCAGTTCTTC.